This entry features one TCR beta chain sequence. In the authors' workflow: Estimated nucleated cell counts came from reference gene primer amplification. Sequenced by immunoSEQ multiplex PCR; TCRdb stores in-frame clones only, minus some. For V, J and clone size, that table is used; D and trimming come from the DNA. The sample records about 59,000 clones, around three quarters being singletons. These data originate in a study of blood T cell repertoires in COVID-19. The overall study: The origin of the acute and convalescent COVID-19 samples was the United States, Italy and Spain. In each case, the material was cDNA or gDNA derived from T cells, B-cell-depleted T cells, or PBMCs.

Germline V CDR1 and CDR2: MNHEY, SVGAGI. This CDR3 contains 14 residues. V was cut by 7 bases and J by 4 bases, with 14 bases left in between. The source material was peripheral blood. The clonotype was recovered from a man aged 55 to 70 with acute or convalescent COVID-19. This chain links TRBV6-5 with TRBJ1-5; no firm D call. In DNA, the CDR3 is TGTGCCAGCACCCTAAGCGCGGGGAATCAGCCCCAGCATTTT. Translating it yields CASTLSAGNQPQHF.